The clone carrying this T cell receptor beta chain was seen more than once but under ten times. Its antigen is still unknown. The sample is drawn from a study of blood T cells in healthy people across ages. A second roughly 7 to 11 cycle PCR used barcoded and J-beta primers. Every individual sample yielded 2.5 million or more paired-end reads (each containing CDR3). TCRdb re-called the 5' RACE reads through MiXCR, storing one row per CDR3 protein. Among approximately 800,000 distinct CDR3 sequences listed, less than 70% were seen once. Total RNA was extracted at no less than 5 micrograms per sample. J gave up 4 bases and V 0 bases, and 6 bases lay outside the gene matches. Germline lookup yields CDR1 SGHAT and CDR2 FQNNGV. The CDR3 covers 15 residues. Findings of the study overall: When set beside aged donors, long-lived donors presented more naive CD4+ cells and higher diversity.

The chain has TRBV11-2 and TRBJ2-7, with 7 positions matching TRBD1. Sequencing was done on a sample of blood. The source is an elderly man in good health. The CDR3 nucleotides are TGTGCCAGCAGCTTAGAGGCAGGGGGTCTATACGAGCAGTACTTC. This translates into CASSLEAGGLYEQYF.